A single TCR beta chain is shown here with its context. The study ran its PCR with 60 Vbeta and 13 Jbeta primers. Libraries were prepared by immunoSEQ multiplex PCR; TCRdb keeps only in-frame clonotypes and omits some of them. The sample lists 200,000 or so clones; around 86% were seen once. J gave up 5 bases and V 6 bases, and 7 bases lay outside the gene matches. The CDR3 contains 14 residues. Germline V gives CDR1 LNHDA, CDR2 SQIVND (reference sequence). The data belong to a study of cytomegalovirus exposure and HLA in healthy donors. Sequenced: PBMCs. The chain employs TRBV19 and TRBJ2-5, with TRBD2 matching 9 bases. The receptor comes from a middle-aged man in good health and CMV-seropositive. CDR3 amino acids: CASRRAGGRETQYF. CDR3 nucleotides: TGTGCCAGTAGACGGGCGGGGGGGCGGGAGACCCAGTACTTC.